The 27 T cell receptor beta chains below come from one sample, sequenced in a study of T cells in Graves' hyperthyroidism and ophthalmopathy. Regions amplified from RNA transcripts were the TCR beta CDR3 regions. A set of HTBI primers served as the primers for a first-round RT-PCR of the TCR CDR3. MiXCR, applied by TCRdb to the multiplex PCR reads, yields one record per CDR3 protein. In the table there are a few hundred thousand distinct CDR3 sequences, around 21% of which are singletons. The sample comprised blood. The source is a man aged 18-30 years with Graves' hyperthyroidism.

This clonotype was counted at least ten times. The chain recombines TRBV11-2 with TRBJ1-5, with TRBD1 matching over 7 bases. The CDR3 totals 14 residues. Losses at the gene ends were 1 base for V and 7 bases for J; bases not matched to a gene: 4. The germline V gene encodes CDR1 SGHAT and CDR2 FQNNGV. In DNA, the CDR3 is TGTGCCAGCAGCTTAGGCAGGGGGATGCAGCCCCAGCATTTT. Residues: CASSLGRGMQPQHF.

This clonotype was counted many times. The gene calls are TRBV12-3 or TRBV12-4 and TRBJ2-5, with a weak D call TRBD1 (6 bases). V was trimmed by 3 bases and J by 2 bases, leaving 16 bases between them. The CDR3 is made up of 16 amino acids. CDR3 protein: CASSFQGPGRQETQYF. DNA of the CDR3: TGTGCCAGCAGTTTTCAGGGGCCGGGTCGGCAAGAGACCCAGTACTTC.

This clonotype was found many times. The chain recombines TRBV28 with TRBJ2-7; D gene uncertain. Trimming cost V 5 bases and J 6 bases, with 11 bases left between them. The V gene's germline CDR1 is MDHEN and CDR2 SYDVKM. CDR3 length: 12 residues. The CDR3 coding sequence is TGTGCCAGCAGTGCTGATTTTTTCGAGCAGTACTTC. It specifies CASSADFFEQYF.

The CDR3 here is CASSFFASYEQYF. The CDR3 DNA reads as TGTGCCAGCAGTTTTTTTGCTTCCTACGAGCAGTACTTC. The chain combines TRBV28 with TRBJ2-7, with D unresolved. Trimming took 3 bases from V and 1 from J, leaving 7 bases between them. CDR3 length: 13 amino acids. Germline V lookup: CDR1 MDHEN, CDR2 SYDVKM.

This clonotype was found many times. V is TRBV11-2 and J is TRBJ2-7, with 10 bases lining up with TRBD1. Looked up from germline, CDR1 is SGHAT and CDR2 is FQNNGV. V lost 3 bases to trimming and J lost 5 bases; unmatched junction nucleotides: 4. This CDR3 spans 14 amino acids. DNA of the CDR3: TGTGCCAGCAGCTTCCGGGACAGGGGCCACGAGCAGTACTTC. This encodes CASSFRDRGHEQYF.

The chain is built from TRBV19 and TRBJ2-3, with 11 bases aligning to TRBD2. The CDR3 contains 16 residues. CDR1 LNHDA and CDR2 SQIVND come from the germline V gene (reference sequence). V lost 3 bases and J lost 4; bases outside the gene matches: 6. CDR3 DNA sequence: TGTGCCAGTAGTATCATAGCGGGGGGGCCGTCAGATACGCAGTATTTT. This sequence encodes CASSIIAGGPSDTQYF.

The chain recombines TRBV5-1 with TRBJ2-7; 9 nucleotides agree with TRBD1. Per germline, CDR1 SGHRS and CDR2 YFSETQ. Germline trimming cut 7 bases from V and 2 bases from J; bases unmatched to any gene: 10. This CDR3 has 15 residues. CDR3: CASADPGQGPYEQYF. The CDR3 DNA sequence: TGCGCCAGCGCTGACCCGGGACAGGGCCCCTACGAGCAGTACTTC.

The genes are TRBV28 and TRBJ2-5; D not certain. Trimming stripped 6 bases from V and 2 bases from J, with 16 bases between. The CDR3 is made up of 15 amino acids. CDR1 MDHEN and CDR2 SYDVKM come from the germline V gene. In nucleotides, the CDR3 is TGTGCCAGCAGCTCCCCGCTTGGGGTTCAAGAGACCCAGTACTTC. Amino acids: CASSSPLGVQETQYF.

The chain couples TRBV20-1 to TRBJ2-7, with 7 bases aligning to TRBD1. V lost 0 bases, J lost 3 bases, and 14 bases stayed unmatched. This CDR3 has 17 residues. The V gene's germline CDR1 is DFQATT and CDR2 SNEGSKA (reference sequence). The CDR3 DNA reads TGCAGTGCTAGAGATGCAATTGGGACAGCTAAGGGCTACGAGCAGTACTTC. Translated: CSARDAIGTAKGYEQYF.

This clonotype was detected ten times or more. A much bigger clone sits one base away, suggesting this may be a read error. The chain links TRBV6-1 to TRBJ1-1; no reliable D call. The CDR3 consists of 13 residues. Trimming pared 4 bases from V and 6 bases from J, leaving 12 bases between. Germline V lookup: CDR1 MNHNS, CDR2 SASEGT. CDR3 sequence reads: CASSVPPIPEAFF. The CDR3, as DNA: TGTGCCAGCAGTGTCCCACCAATCCCTGAAGCTTTCTTT.

This chain joins TRBV7-9 and TRBJ2-7, with TRBD2 matching over 7 bases. The germline CDR1 and CDR2 sequences are SEHNR and FQNEAQ (reference sequence). The CDR3 totals 13 residues. After removal of 5 bases from V and 7 bases from J, the junction contained 8 bases not matched to a gene. CDR3 bases: TGTGCCAGCAGCCCCCTGGGGGGGAGTGAGCAGTACTTC. It specifies CASSPLGGSEQYF.

This clonotype was observed at least ten times. The chain uses TRBV28 and TRBJ2-7; D is perhaps TRBD1 (6 bases). The germline gives CDR1 MDHEN, CDR2 SYDVKM. V dropped 6 bases and J dropped 3 bases, with 15 bases sitting between them. The CDR3 spans 14 residues. The CDR3: CASRPVTGLYEQYF. The DNA of the CDR3 is TGTGCCAGCAGACCTGTAACAGGGCTCTACGAGCAGTACTTC. The variable domain in full, completed from reference TRBV28 and TRBJ2-7, reads DVKVTQSSRYLVKRTGEKVFLECVQDMDHENMFWYRQDPGLGLRLIYFSYDVKMKEKGDIPEGYSVSREKKERFSLILESASTNQTSMYLCASRPVTGLYEQYFGPGTRLTVT.

J is TRBJ1-2 and V is TRBV20-1, with no clear D. The CDR3 contains 13 residues. Germline CDR1 is DFQATT and CDR2 is SNEGSKA (reference sequence). V lost 1 base and J 2 bases, leaving 8 bases between the germline ends. CDR3 residues: CSARGSVNYGYTF. DNA for the CDR3: TGCAGTGCTAGAGGATCGGTAAACTATGGCTACACCTTC.

As for this clonotype: Germline is not matched at one junction end, which may reflect a read error. V and J are TRBV12-3 or TRBV12-4 and TRBJ2-5; no reliable D call. CDR3 length equals 14 residues. The CDR3, as DNA: TGTGCCTGCAGTTTAGGGTCCGCCCAAGAGACCCAGTACTTC. Protein product: CACSLGSAQETQYF.

V gene TRBV7-2 combines with J gene TRBJ1-2; weak D call: TRBD1 (6 bases). Per germline, CDR1 SGHTA and CDR2 FQGNSA. The CDR3 totals 14 residues. Deletions cut 0 bases from V and 8 bases from J, with 13 bases between. CDR3 residues: CASSLALGAEGYTF. As DNA, the CDR3 is TGTGCCAGCAGCTTAGCGCTGGGGGCCGAAGGCTACACCTTC.

The sample holds many counts of this clonotype. The genes are TRBV28 and TRBJ1-2; D possibly corresponds to TRBD1 (6 bases). V was clipped by 5 bases and J by 4 bases, with 17 bases between them. The germline V gene has CDR1 MDHEN and CDR2 SYDVKM. The CDR3 is 15 residues long. The chain's CDR3 is CASSTRWGGLYGYTF. As DNA, the CDR3 is TGTGCCAGCAGTACGAGGTGGGGGGGCCTCTATGGCTACACCTTC.

There are many counts of this clonotype. This chain uses TRBV9 with TRBJ1-2; tentatively, D is TRBD1 (5 bases). Germline-derived CDR1 and CDR2 are SGDLS and YYNGEE. This CDR3 comprises 14 residues. Trimming shortened V by 4 bases and J by 2 bases, and 12 bases separated the two germline ends. CDR3 sequence (DNA): TGTGCCAGCAGCCTCGGGGGGGTAAACTATGGCTACACCTTC. Translation: CASSLGGVNYGYTF.

The gene calls are TRBV7-3 and TRBJ2-5, with no clear D. Germline CDR1 reads SGHTA; CDR2 reads FQGTGA. Trimming cost V 5 bases and J 4 bases, with 14 bases left between them. CDR3 length: 14 residues. The CDR3 coding sequence is TGTGCCAGCAGCCTAGGACCATTACGAGAGACCCAGTACTTC. It encodes CASSLGPLRETQYF.

This clonotype was counted many times. V usage is TRBV5-1 and J usage is TRBJ2-7, with D hard to call. The CDR3 spans 14 residues. Deletions cut 5 bases from V and 1 base from J, with 13 bases between. The germline V gene has CDR1 SGHRS and CDR2 YFSETQ. The CDR3 nucleotides read TGCGCCAGCAGTGAGACAACATATTCCTACGAGCAGTACTTC. Translation gives CASSETTYSYEQYF.

The table lists this clonotype with a few counts. This sequence joins TRBV19 and TRBJ1-2; D is possibly TRBD1 (6 bases). Germline V lookup: CDR1 LNHDA, CDR2 SQIVND (reference sequence). Trimming cost V 7 bases and J 2 bases, with 14 bases left between them. The CDR3 consists of 14 residues. CDR3 protein: CASNTPGQNYGYTF. The CDR3 DNA reads TGTGCCAGTAACACTCCGGGACAAAACTATGGCTACACCTTC.

This clonotype has at least ten counts. This chain connects TRBV2 to TRBJ1-1, with D possibly TRBD1 on 5 matching bases. CDR1 SNHLY and CDR2 FYNNEI come from the germline V gene. This CDR3 comprises 11 residues. Trimming shortened V by 8 bases and J by 7 bases, and 11 bases separated the two germline ends. The CDR3 here is CASSGADEAFF. As DNA, the CDR3 is TGTGCCAGCTCCGGGGCAGATGAAGCTTTCTTT.

The V call is TRBV9, the J call TRBJ2-7, with 7 nucleotides matching TRBD2. The CDR3 length is 16 residues. V lost 3 bases and J lost 2; bases outside the gene matches: 11. Germline lookup yields CDR1 SGDLS and CDR2 YYNGEE. The CDR3: CASSGRCTGRTYEQYF. The CDR3 DNA follows: TGTGCCAGCAGCGGACGCTGCACCGGGAGGACCTACGAGCAGTACTTC.

The rearrangement links TRBV20-1 to TRBJ1-5; no clear D gene. The CDR3 is 14 residues long. The ends were cut back, 5 bases at V and 4 bases at J, with 15 bases in the middle. Germline CDR1 is DFQATT and CDR2 is SNEGSKA (reference sequence). In nucleotides, the CDR3 is TGCAGTGCTTGGGAGAGTGGCCCGAATCAGCCCCAGCATTTT. As protein: CSAWESGPNQPQHF.

This clonotype was recorded many times. CDR3: CASSESWDSEAFF. Written as DNA, the CDR3 is TGTGCCAGCAGTGAATCGTGGGACAGTGAAGCTTTCTTT. This chain uses TRBV6-1 with TRBJ1-1, with 7 nucleotides matching TRBD1. The CDR3 runs 13 residues. Germline CDR1 and CDR2: MNHNS and SASEGT. Germline trimming cut 2 bases from V and 7 bases from J; bases unmatched to any gene: 4.

This clonotype was counted many times. The rearrangement uses TRBV11-2 and TRBJ1-2, with D unresolved. Germline V lookup: CDR1 SGHAT, CDR2 FQNNGV. The CDR3 spans 14 residues. Trimming removed 5 bases from V and 3 bases from J, with 13 bases in between. CDR3 in amino acids: CASSLDQSDYGYTF. CDR3 sequence (DNA): TGTGCCAGCAGCCTGGACCAATCGGACTATGGCTACACCTTC.

This clonotype was recorded a few times. The V gene is TRBV7-9, the J gene TRBJ2-7, with D perhaps TRBD1 or TRBD2 (5 bases each). Trimming pared 3 bases from V and 2 bases from J, leaving 14 bases between. This CDR3 comprises 15 residues. Germline V gives CDR1 SEHNR, CDR2 FQNEAQ (reference sequence). Written as DNA, the CDR3 is TGTGCCAGCAGCTTCTCCGGGACCCTCACCTACGAGCAGTACTTC. Its protein product is CASSFSGTLTYEQYF.

Ten or more counts support this clonotype. The rearrangement uses TRBV19 and TRBJ1-2; D not resolved. Between the trimmed V and J ends, which lost 6 bases and 8 bases, there was a span of 13 bases. Germline assignment: CDR1 LNHDA and CDR2 SQIVND (reference sequence). CDR3 length equals 12 residues. The CDR3 reads CASSEPGGGYTF. The CDR3 bases are TGTGCCAGTAGCGAACCAGGAGGGGGCTACACCTTC.